This T cell receptor beta chain was identified during a study of cytomegalovirus exposure and HLA in healthy donors. General study findings and limits: It is likely that the observed cluster of highly shared sequence variants was a sequencing artifact. The authors excluded some V segments, including TRBV6-2 and TRBV6-3, as indistinguishable.

Among the donors, all were healthy bone marrow donors. As concerns this clone: The target antigen is unknown.

60 Vbeta and 13 Jbeta primers were used in PCR. The authors' processing: An analysis performed later counted 74 million or so unique TCR beta chains (roughly 11 million of them shared). Generated by immunoSEQ multiplex PCR, the TCRdb table keeps only in-frame clones and is missing some. From that table come the V and J calls and clone size; the DNA was used to work out D and trimming. The repertoire consists of 150,000 or so clones, with roughly 75% occurring once and the leading ten covering about 7.7%. CDR3 length: 15 residues. Germline values: CDR1 SGHAT, CDR2 FQNNGV. V gave up 2 bases and J gave up 0 bases, with 10 bases separating them.

The sample comprised PBMCs. The J gene is TRBJ1-1, the V gene TRBV11-2; TRBD1 is a possible D gene (5 bases). This receptor was taken from a woman aged 40 to 50 in good health and CMV-seropositive. In nucleotides, the CDR3 is TGTGCCAGCAGCTTAAGGGGCTCGATGAACACTGAAGCTTTCTTT. This sequence encodes CASSLRGSMNTEAFF.